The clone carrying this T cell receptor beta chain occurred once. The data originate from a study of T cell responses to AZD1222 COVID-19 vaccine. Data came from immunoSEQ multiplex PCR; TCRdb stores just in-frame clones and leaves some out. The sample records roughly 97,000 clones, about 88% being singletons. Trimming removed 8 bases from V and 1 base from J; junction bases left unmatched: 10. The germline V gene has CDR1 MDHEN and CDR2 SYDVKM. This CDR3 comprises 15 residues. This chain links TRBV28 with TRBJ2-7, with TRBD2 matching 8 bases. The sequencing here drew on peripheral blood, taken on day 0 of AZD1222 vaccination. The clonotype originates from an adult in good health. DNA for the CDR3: TGTGCCAGCTCCCCTCGGGGGGGAGGGTCCTACGAGCAGTACTTC. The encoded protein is CASSPRGGGSYEQYF.